A selection of T cell receptor beta chains follows, all from one sample in a study of cytomegalovirus exposure and HLA in healthy donors. The method was immunoSEQ multiplex PCR; TCRdb's version includes in-frame clones alone and lacks a portion of them. The table lists roughly 120,000 clones, about 73% of them singletons. The sequenced material came from PBMCs. These receptors all come from a woman aged 25 to 39 in good health and CMV-seropositive. Each CDR3 is given with its conserved first and last residue. The D gene is left open where the match is weak. Some rows have no size entry. The others give once, few or many, or a class for an expanded clone.

d_call clone_size j_call v_call cdr3_nt cdr3_aa
TRBD2 . TRBJ2-7 TRBV30 TGTGCCTGGAGTGCGGGGGGGAGCTCCTACGAGCAGTACTTC CAWSAGGSSYEQYF
TRBD1 . TRBJ2-2 TRBV5-8 TGTGCCAGCAGCCGGGACAGGGGGCCCGGGGAGCTGTTTTTT CASSRDRGPGELFF
. . TRBJ1-1 TRBV5-4 TGTGCCAGCAGCTGGGAGGTGTCTGAAGCTTTCTTT CASSWEVSEAFF
TRBD1 . TRBJ2-3 TRBV7-3 TGTGCCAGCAGCCAAATCCGGGACAGGGTGGGAGATACGCAGTATTTT CASSQIRDRVGDTQYF
TRBD1 . TRBJ2-1 TRBV27 TGTGCCAGCAGTCCAGGGGGCAAGTCCTACAATGAGCAGTTCTTC CASSPGGKSYNEQFF
. few TRBJ1-2 TRBV10-3 TGTGCCATCAGGGGGGCAGGGCCTGGCTACACCTTC CAIRGAGPGYTF
. . TRBJ1-2 TRBV7-9 TGTTCCAGCAGCTCAGTGGGGGGTAGCGGCCTCTATGGCTACACCTTC CSSSSVGGSGLYGYTF
. . TRBJ1-1 TRBV7-9 TGTGCCAGCAGCCTTAACTCCGGGACACCAGCTTTCTTT CASSLNSGTPAFF
TRBD1 . TRBJ1-4 TRBV29-1 TGCAGCGTTTCTCCCGGACAGGGGGGAAAACTGTTTTTT CSVSPGQGGKLFF
. . TRBJ1-2 TRBV5-1 TGCGCCAGCAGCGGAACCCTACAGGGAAACTATGGCTACACCTTC CASSGTLQGNYGYTF
. . TRBJ2-3 TRBV5-1 TGCGCCAGCAGCTTGGGCGGGGCTAGCGGCACAGATACGCAGTATTTT CASSLGGASGTDTQYF
. . TRBJ2-7 TRBV6-5 TGTGCCAGCAGTTACGTCGGAGGAGGGCAGTACTTC CASSYVGGGQYF
. few TRBJ1-4 TRBV4-1 TGCGCCAGCAGCCAATCCAACAGGGCCGAGGGTGAAAAACTGTTTTTT CASSQSNRAEGEKLFF
. . TRBJ1-2 TRBV5-6 TGTGCCAGCAGCCTCGGACAACTCTATGGCTACACCTTC CASSLGQLYGYTF
. . TRBJ2-3 TRBV4-2 TGTGCCAGCAGCCAAGGGGGGCGGGGGACTACAGATACGCAGTATTTT CASSQGGRGTTDTQYF
. . TRBJ1-6 TRBV5-6 TGTGCCAGCAGCTTGGGACATGGGTTTGGTAATTCACCCCTCCACTTT CASSLGHGFGNSPLHF
TRBD1 . TRBJ2-7 TRBV28 TGTGCCAGCAGTTTTCGCCTTGGGACAGGGGGCTCCTACGAGCAGTACTTC CASSFRLGTGGSYEQYF
. . TRBJ2-2 TRBV7-3 TGTGCCAGCAGCACAACGACAGATGGGGAGCTGTTTTTT CASSTTTDGELFF
. . TRBJ2-3 TRBV7-2 TGTGCCAGCAGCTTCCTTCCTACAGATACGCAGTATTTT CASSFLPTDTQYF
. few TRBJ2-7 TRBV5-1 TGCGCCAGCTCCGAAACAGGTGTGGGCGAGCAGTACTTC CASSETGVGEQYF
. . TRBJ1-4 TRBV4-3 TGCGCCAGCAGCCAAGATTTAGGGGCAACTAATGAAAAACTGTTTTTT CASSQDLGATNEKLFF
TRBD2 . TRBJ2-3 TRBV6-8 TGTGCCAGCATGATGGGGGGGGTTCAAAGCACAGATACGCAGTATTTT CASMMGGVQSTDTQYF